This TCR beta chain comes out of a study of blood T cell repertoires in COVID-19. Study information: Samples came from the United States, Italy and Spain, spanning acute and convalescent COVID-19.

Assay used: immunoSEQ multiplex PCR; TCRdb lists only in-frame clones, some missing. The repertoire holds around 180,000 clones, about 89% seen once, with nearly 2.5% in the top ten. The V segment lost 7 bases and the J segment 0 bases; nucleotides outside the gene matches: 11. The CDR3 is made up of 17 amino acids. CDR1 and CDR2 (germline): MDHEN, SYDVKM. V gene TRBV28 combines with J gene TRBJ1-1, with TRBD1 matching 10 bases. The clonotype originates from a man in his forties with active or convalescent COVID-19. Sequencing was done on a sample of peripheral blood. The DNA for the CDR3 is TGTGCCAGCACATCAACTAGGACAGGGGGAATGAACACTGAAGCTTTCTTT. Translated: CASTSTRTGGMNTEAFF.